This entry concerns a single T cell receptor beta chain. The antigen remains undetermined. This specimen belongs to a study of graft-versus-host responses after intestinal transplantation. Looking at the study overall: Recipients across the board were started on anti-thymocyte globulin induction, then kept on tacrolimus and steroids for two to three years. Study-level findings and limits: Circulating GvH clones peaking coincided with falling HvG clones soon after transplant. GvH clones occurred in recipient marrow; some first appeared in ileum or blood. When patients had graft-donor T cell macrochimerism, their allografts held high graft-versus-host to host-versus-graft clonal ratios.

The length of the CDR3 is 19 residues. Trimming cost V 1 base and J 1 base; bases outside gene matches: 5. Germline V gene sequence: CDR1 SEHNR, CDR2 FQNEAQ (reference sequence). TCRdb's copy holds only in-frame clones and misses some; the assay was immunoSEQ multiplex PCR. The sample lists about 22,000 clones, roughly four fifths occurring once. Graft material was processed, releasing intraepithelial and lamina propria lymphocytes. The sequence derives from a human patient who received an intestinal transplant, so some T cells may come from the graft donor. The material sequenced was ileum tissue, taken 12 days after intestinal transplant. V is TRBV7-9 and J is TRBJ2-1; 15 bases are a match to TRBD2. The CDR3 DNA is TGTGCCAGCAGCTTAGGAGGGACTAGCGGGGGGACTTCCTACAATGAGCAGTTCTTC. It codes for CASSLGGTSGGTSYNEQFF.